This record covers a single T cell receptor (beta chain). In the authors' methods: Estimation of nucleated cell counts relied on the amplification of reference gene primers. TCRdb's copy holds only in-frame clones and misses some; the assay was immunoSEQ multiplex PCR. The V and J calls and clone size are taken from that table; D and trimming were inferred from the DNA. The sample includes roughly 13,000 clones, roughly 90% of them seen just once. These data are taken from a study of blood T cell repertoires in COVID-19. Study context: The origin of the acute and convalescent COVID-19 samples was the United States, Italy and Spain. The analysed material was cDNA or gDNA that came from T cells, B-cell-depleted T cells, or PBMCs.

The sequenced sample consisted of peripheral blood. This receptor was identified in a human donor in a cohort sampled during active COVID-19.

CDR3 sequence: CASSHGGLAGAYEQYF. DNA of the CDR3: TGTGCCAGCAGCCACGGGGGACTAGCGGGAGCCTACGAGCAGTACTTC. J is TRBJ2-7 and V is TRBV28; TRBD2 agrees at 14 bases. Germline V CDR1 and CDR2: MDHEN, SYDVKM. V shed 6 bases, J shed 2 bases, and the junction held 6 bases outside the gene matches. CDR3 length equals 16 residues. The full variable domain, with the rest looked up from reference TRBV28 and TRBJ2-7, is DVKVTQSSRYLVKRTGEKVFLECVQDMDHENMFWYRQDPGLGLRLIYFSYDVKMKEKGDIPEGYSVSREKKERFSLILESASTNQTSMYLCASSHGGLAGAYEQYFGPGTRLTVT.